This T cell receptor beta chain is from a study of blood T cell repertoires in COVID-19 (dated by TCRdb to 2020 to 2021). Concerning the study at large: Samples covering the acute and convalescent phases of COVID-19 were provided by collaborators in the United States, Italy and Spain. The material from the prospective study consisted of cDNA or gDNA derived from T cells, B-cell-depleted T cells, or PBMCs. Subjects who had been exposed to COVID-19, were actively infected with it, or had recovered from it provided the deeply sampled blood TCRbeta repertoires that made up the dataset. The repertoires were released in a freely available public database meant as a resource for research on the immune response to SARS-CoV-2. The samples were drawn from two sources: the first 160 participants of the ongoing ImmuneRACE study, and over 1,000 subjects contributed by 6 global collaborators. The sample metadata nearly always contained a de-identified subject ID, COVID-19 status, age in years and sex. Where HLA class I and class II types were available, the types were taken from metadata supplied by the sample provider, not from assay-based typing. Overall study outcomes, separate from this receptor: Clinical and demographic metadata were provided uncurated, with the amount varying by source and participant.

Whole blood was collected in K2EDTA tubes by collaborating institutions according to the institutions' own protocols. For TCRbeta analysis, collaborator samples were shipped as frozen whole blood, as isolated PBMCs, or as DNA extracted from either sample type. TCRbeta CDR3 regions were amplified from genomic DNA by means of the immunoSEQ Assay, a bias-controlled multiplex PCR. The authors' pipeline ran thus. The number of nucleated cells in each sample was estimated from the amplification of reference gene primers within the assay. To quantify the absolute abundance of each unique TCRbeta CDR3 rearrangement, sequence reads were collapsed and filtered. For each sample, productive Simpson clonality was calculated as the square root of Simpson's diversity index across productive rearrangements. TCRdb obtained this table from immuneACCESS and retained in-frame rearrangements with V and J assigned. These tables miss some clones; where compared with another copy, unresolved V genes account for less than half of the shortfall, and the remainder is unexplained. The D gene and trimming were derived from the DNA, and the V and J assignments and clone size from that table. The sample table shows some 45,000 clones, and over 75% are seen once. The ten most abundant clones make up over 11% of the sample.

Turning to this clone: Its specific antigen is unknown. Base-call qualities are not available, and no considerably larger clone is one nucleotide away.

The germline V gene (reference sequence) yields SEHNR for CDR1 and FQNEAQ for CDR2. Trimming takes 1 base from V and 4 bases from J, and the germline ends sit 10 bases apart. Including the terminal cysteine and phenylalanine, the CDR3 comprises 14 residues. Only the CDR3 DNA stays, 42 bases, in frame from base 1. The receptor was isolated from a human donor in a cohort sampled during active COVID-19. The V and J genes are TRBV7-9 and TRBJ1-2; D gene: possibly TRBD1, on 5 matching bases. Sequenced input: peripheral blood. The nucleotide sequence is TGTGCCAGCAGCTTAGGGGGGGAAGTCTATGGCTACACCTTC. It translates to CASSLGGEVYGYTF.